This TCR beta chain was captured in a study of T cells in Graves' hyperthyroidism and ophthalmopathy. Overall study results and limits: From stable hyperthyroidism, ophthalmopathy was separated by a 13 V-J model.

The CDR3 covers 15 residues. Trimming took 7 bases from V and 8 from J, leaving 20 bases between them. Germline V lookup: CDR1 KGHDR, CDR2 SFDVKD. RNA transcripts were the template for amplifying TCR beta CDR3 regions. A set of HTBI primers served as the primers for a first-round RT-PCR of the TCR CDR3. A single record per CDR3 protein comes from TCRdb applying MiXCR to the multiplex PCR reads. Of a few hundred thousand distinct CDR3 sequences in the sample, about 15% were seen once. This clonotype came up a few times. Its antigen is undetermined. The chain carries TRBV24-1 and TRBJ2-1; perhaps TRBD1 as D (6 bases). The TCR sequence derives from a woman aged 25 to 39 with Graves' hyperthyroidism. The specimen was blood. Written as DNA, the CDR3 is TGTGCCACCAGGGGGGACACGAACATCGGCGATGAGCAGTTCTTC. This translates into CATRGDTNIGDEQFF.